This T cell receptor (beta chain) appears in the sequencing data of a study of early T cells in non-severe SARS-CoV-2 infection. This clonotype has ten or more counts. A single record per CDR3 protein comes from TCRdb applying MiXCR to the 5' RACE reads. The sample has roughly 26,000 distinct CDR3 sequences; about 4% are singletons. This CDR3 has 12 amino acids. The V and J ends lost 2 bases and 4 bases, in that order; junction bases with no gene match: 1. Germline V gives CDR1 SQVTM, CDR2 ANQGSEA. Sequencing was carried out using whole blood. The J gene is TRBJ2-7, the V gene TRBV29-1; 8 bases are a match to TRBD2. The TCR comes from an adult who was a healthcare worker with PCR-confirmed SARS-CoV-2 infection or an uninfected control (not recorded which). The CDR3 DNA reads TGCAGCGTTGAACGGGAGGGTTACGAGCAGTACTTC. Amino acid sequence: CSVEREGYEQYF.